This T cell receptor (beta chain) emerged from a study of cytomegalovirus exposure and HLA in healthy donors (dated by TCRdb to about 2017). About the study as a whole: In an earlier analysis of roughly 590 of the donors, less than 350 Gb of sequence data and some 120 million unique TCR beta sequences from 180 million or so T cells were reported. An early release covering over 500 HLA-typed donors comprised roughly 300 gigabases of sequencing data and around 85 million unique TCR sequences. The genetic ancestry cluster associated with self-reported Caucasian donors included over 80% of the 398 genotyped donors. The study aimed to test whether cataloging public T cell receptors could reveal signatures of past pathogen exposure. The study used immunosequencing to profile the T cell repertoires of 670 or so subjects and linked those repertoires to cytomegalovirus serostatus. In addition to the first cohort of roughly 700 subjects, a separate validation cohort of approximately 130 different subjects was used. High-throughput TCR immunosequencing, statistical association of individual TCRs with disease status, and machine learning were combined to predict cytomegalovirus infection status. A later analysis re-analyzed previously published TCR beta repertoires from about 730 donors and added high-resolution HLA genotyping to study TCR occurrence patterns. Rather than using new phenotypic data, the later analysis identified candidate immune exposures from TCR beta sequences and from how often those sequences occurred across donors. An earlier analysis of some 500 of the donors applied high-throughput TCR beta sequencing to assess whether each TCR beta V gene segment acted as functional or pseudogenic. Alongside the repertoire data, information on donor age, sex, ethnicity and CMV serostatus was compiled. Genome-wide SNP genotypes for about three fifths of the roughly 670 donors were used in a later genetic analysis, which treated that subset as a discovery cohort. All discovery cohort repertoires had been generated on a single sequencing platform. Both class I and class II loci were covered by HLA typing, at four-digit resolution. The number of typed donors differed by locus: roughly 620-640 for A, B, C, DRB1 and DQB1; approximately 520 for DQA1; roughly 600 for DPA1; and 450 to 480 for DPB1. Several DR-DQ haplotypes were handled as single units for association and clustering because linkage in the cohort was strong. Among some 400 genotyped donors of the cohort, an average of about 240,000 unique TCR beta nucleotide sequences was sequenced per donor, of which about 18% were non-productive. General findings and caveats noted by the study authors: A cluster of highly shared sequence variants was judged likely to be a technical artifact of the sequencing pipeline. The earlier analysis of around 600 of the donors excluded seventeen rarely observed V segments, including chromosome 9 orphons, because counts were too low. In a later analysis, around 17,000 TCR beta sequences were associated with specific HLA alleles at a false discovery rate of 0.05. An association between a missense DCLRE1C variant and V-gene and J-gene trimming of TCR beta chains was found in a later genetic analysis and replicated in an independent cohort. Most TCR sequences were observed very rarely across donors, whereas some public TCRs were present in many individuals. Because some donors lacked HLA typing at each locus, the association tests relied only on the typed subset. It was suggested by the authors that the approach could potentially be generalized to other disease states and immunological phenotypes. Correlated functional status among segregating V segments might reflect linkage disequilibrium, but an unknown experimental factor could not be ruled out. The classifier was reported to diagnose cytomegalovirus status with high specificity and sensitivity in both the original and validation cohorts. A later genetic analysis reported fewer N-insertions in productive TCRs among donors in an Asian-associated ancestry cluster than the roughly 700-donor mean. Roughly uniform sequencing depth across donors was assumed in presence/absence analyses, although this assumption may not hold. In a later analysis, TCR association rates were found to vary across HLA loci, with the most associated TCRs seen for DRB1 alleles and the fewest for HLA-C alleles. The cohort was sequenced for TCR beta chains only, and without alpha or paired-chain data the features that could be detected were limited. Immune exposure information for the cohort was limited to CMV serostatus. According to a later analysis, most CMV-associated TCR beta chains appeared to be HLA-restricted, and the HLA associations seemed to be driven largely by CMV exposure. In an earlier analysis of about 540 of the donors, most TCR beta V segments were observed in productive rearrangements about 90% or about 30% of the time, broadly matching IMGT annotations. In a later analysis, HLA-associated TCR beta chains showed more clonal expansion and lower generation probabilities than non-associated chains that were equally common. Three of the identified cytomegalovirus-associated TCR beta chains were confirmed in vitro to be specific for cytomegalovirus antigens. When HLA alleles, especially DR and DQ, strongly co-occurred, attributing TCR associations to individual alleles was difficult. Several of the top co-occurrence clusters appeared to be linked to parvovirus B19, influenza, CMV and Epstein-Barr virus, according to a later analysis. The study gave a list of around 170 TCR beta chains associated with cytomegalovirus. Some IMGT-functional V segments, including TRBV6-2 and TRBV6-3, could not be told apart with the 87-base-pair reads, so those segments were excluded. A further reported finding was that TCR beta sequences accurately predicted the HLA-A and HLA-B alleles for most subjects in the first cohort.

In total, over 600 healthy bone marrow donors made up the cohort. All cohort members were sampled while nominally healthy, although unrecorded immune exposures were likely present. The donor was CMV seropositive and was included in the group of about 290 seropositive cohort members. A peripheral blood sample was provided by each donor, and peripheral blood mononuclear cells were used for TCR beta sequencing. Genomic DNA extraction from the blood cell samples was performed with the Qiagen DNeasy Blood Extraction Kit. Receptors were amplified or captured by the immunoSEQ multiplex PCR assay. For the multiplex PCR, a mixture combining 60 forward primers for TCR Vbeta segments and 13 reverse primers for TCR Jbeta segments was used. Amplification of the CDR3 region of rearranged TCR beta genes was performed with a multiplex PCR assay on genomic DNA. Amplified TCR beta libraries were sequenced as 87-base-pair reads on the Illumina HiSeq System. The study's processing was this. In a later analysis, tens of millions of unique TCR beta chains were counted across the approximately 620 repertoires, and roughly 11 million of these chains were shared by at least two donors. Raw reads were error-corrected and collapsed into unique sequences with a nearest-neighbor algorithm that merged closely related sequences to remove PCR and sequencing errors. Alignment of CDR3 sequences to IMGT reference sequences was used to assign V, D and J gene segments. For a sequence to be retained, a match of at least six nucleotides was required to both a V gene segment and a J gene segment. A rearrangement was called productive if the CDR3 had no stop codons and remained in frame with V and J, and every other rearrangement was called non-productive. Following IMGT convention, CDR3 was defined as the stretch from the second conserved V-encoded cysteine up to the conserved J-encoded phenylalanine. The earlier analysis of a few hundred of the donors excluded any sequence lacking an unambiguous match to a single V gene segment. An earlier analysis of some 500 of the donors classified V segments as functional when productive rearrangements were above 56.7% and as segregating when the standard deviation between donors was above 5%. A statistical classification framework was built for diagnosing cytomegalovirus status from the catalog of TCR beta chain sequences. A later analysis assigned V and J genes by comparing TCR nucleotide sequences with IMGT/GENE-DB human TR gene sequences. In a later analysis, CDR3 sequences and most-parsimonious VDJ recombination scenarios were assigned using the TCRdist pipeline. In a later analysis, every TCR beta chain was defined by the combination of its CDR3 amino acid sequence and its V-gene family, and reads without a unique V-gene family were dropped. As a way to deal with suspected cross-contamination and a sequencing artifact, a later analysis dropped roughly 600 nucleotide sequences that were highly shared and had low generation probability. In a later analysis, a clonal expansion index was calculated for each public chain from normalized within-repertoire ranks of inferred template counts. In a later analysis, generation probabilities were computed using a VDJ recombination model fitted to out-of-frame rearrangements, and the results were checked against IGoR. A later analysis scored TCR-TCR, TCR-HLA and TCR-CMV co-occurrence with hypergeometric tests, applying a repertoire-size bias correction to TCR pairs. False discovery rates were estimated in a later analysis by permuting HLA or CMV assignments 20 times. A later analysis grouped co-occurring TCRs with DBSCAN, adding TCRdist sequence similarity when clustering within HLA-allele-positive subsets. Co-occurrence clustering excluded repertoires with fewer than 30,000 or more than 120,000 public chains, plus five with anomalous nucleotide sharing. TCRdb obtained this table from immuneACCESS and retained in-frame rearrangements with V and J assigned. These tables miss some clones; where compared with another copy, unresolved V genes account for less than half of the shortfall, and the remainder is unexplained. V, J and clone size reflect that table, while D and trimming were determined from the DNA. The sample records fewer than 200,000 clones, around four fifths of which are singletons. Jointly, the top ten make up 7% to 8.5% of the sample.

The CDR1 and CDR2 encoded by the germline V gene are MNHEY and SVGAGI. The CDR3 numbers 13 residues from cysteine through phenylalanine. Solely the CDR3 DNA is kept, with 39 bases framed from the first base. V and J lose 8 bases and 1 base, and a span of 11 bases separates them. A word on this clone: This clone's antigen is unknown. There are no base qualities to consult, and no much larger clone falls within one base.

The sequence joins TRBV6-5 to TRBJ1-1; 5 matching bases give a weak D call of TRBD1. Sequencing used PBMCs. The clonotype originates from a male donor in good health and CMV-seropositive. The nucleotide sequence reads TGTGCCAGCCAGGGAATGGGGAACACTGAAGCTTTCTTT. Its translation is CASQGMGNTEAFF.